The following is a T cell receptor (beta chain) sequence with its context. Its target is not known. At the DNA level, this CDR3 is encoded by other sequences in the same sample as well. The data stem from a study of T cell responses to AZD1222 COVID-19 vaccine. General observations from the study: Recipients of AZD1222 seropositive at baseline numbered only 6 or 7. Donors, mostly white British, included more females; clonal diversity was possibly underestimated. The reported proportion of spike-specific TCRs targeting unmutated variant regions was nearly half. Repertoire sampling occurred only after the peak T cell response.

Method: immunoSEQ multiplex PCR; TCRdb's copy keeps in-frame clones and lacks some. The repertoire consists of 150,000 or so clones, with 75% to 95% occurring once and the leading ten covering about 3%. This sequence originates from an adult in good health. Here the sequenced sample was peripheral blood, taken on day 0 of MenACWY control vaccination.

The CDR3 DNA reads as TGTGCCAGCAGTGAGGATAGCTATGGCTACACCTTC. The encoded protein is CASSEDSYGYTF. The chain couples TRBV2 to TRBJ1-2; D remains ambiguous. V dropped 3 bases and J dropped 4 bases, with 6 bases sitting between them. The CDR3 has 12 amino acids. Germline CDR1 SNHLY, CDR2 FYNNEI.